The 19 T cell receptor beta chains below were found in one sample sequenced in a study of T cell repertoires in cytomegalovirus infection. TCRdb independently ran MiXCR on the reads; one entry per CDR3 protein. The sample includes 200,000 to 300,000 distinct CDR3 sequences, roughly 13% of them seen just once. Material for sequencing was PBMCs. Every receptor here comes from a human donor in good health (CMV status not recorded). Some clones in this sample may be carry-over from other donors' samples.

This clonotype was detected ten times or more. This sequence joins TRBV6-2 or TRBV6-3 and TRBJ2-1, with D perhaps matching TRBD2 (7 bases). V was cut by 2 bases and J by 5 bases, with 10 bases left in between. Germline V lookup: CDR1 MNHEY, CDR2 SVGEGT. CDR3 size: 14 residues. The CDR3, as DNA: TGTGCCAGCAGTTACGTCGGGGGGCACAATGAGCAGTTCTTC. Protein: CASSYVGGHNEQFF.

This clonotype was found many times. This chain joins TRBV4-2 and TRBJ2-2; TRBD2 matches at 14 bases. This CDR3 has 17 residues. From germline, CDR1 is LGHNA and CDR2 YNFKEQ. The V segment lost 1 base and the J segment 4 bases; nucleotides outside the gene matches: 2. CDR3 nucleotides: TGTGCCAGCAGCCAAGGACTAGCGGGAGGGACCACCGGGGAGCTGTTTTTT. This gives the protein CASSQGLAGGTTGELFF.

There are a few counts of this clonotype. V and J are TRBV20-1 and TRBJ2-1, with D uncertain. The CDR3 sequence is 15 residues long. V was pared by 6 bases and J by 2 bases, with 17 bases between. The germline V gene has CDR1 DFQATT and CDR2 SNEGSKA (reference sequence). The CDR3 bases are TGCAGTGCCATTCCCTGGGCGGCGCCCTACAATGAGCAGTTCTTC. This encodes CSAIPWAAPYNEQFF.

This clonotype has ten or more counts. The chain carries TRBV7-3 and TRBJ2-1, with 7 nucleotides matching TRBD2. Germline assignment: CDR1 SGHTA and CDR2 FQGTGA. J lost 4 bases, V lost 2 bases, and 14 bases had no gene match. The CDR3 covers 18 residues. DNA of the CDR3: TGTGCCAGCAGCTTATTGGCCCAATCTAGCGGACTTTACAATGAGCAGTTCTTC. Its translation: CASSLLAQSSGLYNEQFF.

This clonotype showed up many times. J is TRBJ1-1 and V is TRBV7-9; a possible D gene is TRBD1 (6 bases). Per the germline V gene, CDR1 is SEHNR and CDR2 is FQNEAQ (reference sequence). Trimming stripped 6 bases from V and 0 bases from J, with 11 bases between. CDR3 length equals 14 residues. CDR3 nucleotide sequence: TGTGCCAGCAGACCTGACAGGATGAACACTGAAGCTTTCTTT. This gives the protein CASRPDRMNTEAFF.

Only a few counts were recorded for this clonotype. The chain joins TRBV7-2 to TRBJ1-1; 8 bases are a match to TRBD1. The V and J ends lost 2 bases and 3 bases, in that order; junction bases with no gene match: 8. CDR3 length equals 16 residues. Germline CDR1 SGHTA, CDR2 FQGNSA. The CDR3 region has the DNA TGTGCCAGCAGCTTATTTGGCCAGGGGGCATACACTGAAGCTTTCTTT. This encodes CASSLFGQGAYTEAFF.

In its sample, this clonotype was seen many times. The CDR3 here is CASTQFRATNTGELFF. Written as DNA, the CDR3 is TGTGCCAGCACCCAATTTCGGGCAACAAACACCGGGGAGCTGTTTTTT. This sequence joins TRBV7-2 and TRBJ2-2, with D hard to call. With 7 bases removed from V and 2 bases from J, the gap between germline ends came to 17 bases. The germline CDR1 and CDR2 sequences are SGHTA and FQGNSA. This CDR3 contains 16 residues.

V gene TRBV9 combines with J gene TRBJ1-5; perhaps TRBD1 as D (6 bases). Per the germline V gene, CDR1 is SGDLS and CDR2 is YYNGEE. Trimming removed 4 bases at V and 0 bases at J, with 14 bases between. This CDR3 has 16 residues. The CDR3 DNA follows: TGTGCCAGCAGCCCCGGGGGGGCTTATAGCAATCAGCCCCAGCATTTT. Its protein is CASSPGGAYSNQPQHF. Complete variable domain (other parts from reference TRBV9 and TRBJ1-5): DSGVTQTPKHLITATGQRVTLRCSPRSGDLSVYWYQQSLDQGLQFLIQYYNGEERAKGNILERFSAQQFPDLHSELNLSSLELGDSALYFCASSPGGAYSNQPQHFGDGTRLSIL.

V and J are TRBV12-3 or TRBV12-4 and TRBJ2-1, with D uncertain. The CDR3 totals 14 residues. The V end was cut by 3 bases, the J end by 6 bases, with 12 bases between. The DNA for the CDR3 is TGTGCCAGCAGTTTCATGGGGTCCGGCAATGAGCAGTTCTTC. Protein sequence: CASSFMGSGNEQFF.

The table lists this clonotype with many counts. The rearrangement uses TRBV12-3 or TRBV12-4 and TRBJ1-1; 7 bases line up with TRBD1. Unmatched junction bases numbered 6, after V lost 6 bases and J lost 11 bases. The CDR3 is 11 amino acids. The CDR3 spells CASRPGQFAFF. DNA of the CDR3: TGTGCCAGCAGACCGGGACAGTTCGCTTTCTTT.

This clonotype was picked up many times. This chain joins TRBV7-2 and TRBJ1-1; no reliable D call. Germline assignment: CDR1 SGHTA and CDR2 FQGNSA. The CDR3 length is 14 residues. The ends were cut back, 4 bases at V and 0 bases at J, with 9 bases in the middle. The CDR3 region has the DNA TGTGCCAGCAGCTCGCGCAGGATGAACACTGAAGCTTTCTTT. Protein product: CASSSRRMNTEAFF.

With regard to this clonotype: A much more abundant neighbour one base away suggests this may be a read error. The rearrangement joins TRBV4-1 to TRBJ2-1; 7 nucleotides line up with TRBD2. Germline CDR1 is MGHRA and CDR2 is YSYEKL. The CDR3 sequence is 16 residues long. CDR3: CASIPSGEGGNNEQFF. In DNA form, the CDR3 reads TGTGCCAGCATCCCGTCCGGGGAGGGAGGGAACAATGAGCAGTTCTTC.

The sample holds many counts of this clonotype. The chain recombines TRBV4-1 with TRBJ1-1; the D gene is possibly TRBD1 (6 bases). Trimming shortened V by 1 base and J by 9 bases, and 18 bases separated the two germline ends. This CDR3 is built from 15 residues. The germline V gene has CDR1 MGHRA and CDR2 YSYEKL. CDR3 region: CASSQGTDRTVKAFF. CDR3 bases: TGCGCCAGCAGCCAAGGGACAGACAGGACCGTGAAAGCTTTCTTT.

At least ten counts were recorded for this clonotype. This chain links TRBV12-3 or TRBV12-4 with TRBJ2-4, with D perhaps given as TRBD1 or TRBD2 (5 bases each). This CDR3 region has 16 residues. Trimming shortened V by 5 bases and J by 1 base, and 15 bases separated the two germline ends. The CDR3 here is CASSGGSISAKNIQYF. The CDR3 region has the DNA TGTGCCAGCAGTGGGGGTTCTATCAGCGCCAAAAACATTCAGTACTTC.

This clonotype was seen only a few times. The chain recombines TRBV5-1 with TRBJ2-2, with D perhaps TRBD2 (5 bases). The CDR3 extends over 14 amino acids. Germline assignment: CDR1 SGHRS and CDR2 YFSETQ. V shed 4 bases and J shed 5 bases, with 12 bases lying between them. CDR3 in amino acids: CASSSDRGTGELFF. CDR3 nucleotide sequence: TGCGCCAGCAGCAGCGATCGGGGAACCGGGGAGCTGTTTTTT.

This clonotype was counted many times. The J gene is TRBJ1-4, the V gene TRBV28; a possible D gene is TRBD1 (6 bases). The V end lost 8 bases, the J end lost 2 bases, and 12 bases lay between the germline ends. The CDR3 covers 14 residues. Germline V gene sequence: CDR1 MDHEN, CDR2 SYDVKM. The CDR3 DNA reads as TGTGCCAGCTCCAGAACAGGGACTAATGAAAAACTGTTTTTT. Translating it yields CASSRTGTNEKLFF. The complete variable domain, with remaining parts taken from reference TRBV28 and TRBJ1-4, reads DVKVTQSSRYLVKRTGEKVFLECVQDMDHENMFWYRQDPGLGLRLIYFSYDVKMKEKGDIPEGYSVSREKKERFSLILESASTNQTSMYLCASSRTGTNEKLFFGSGTQLSVL.

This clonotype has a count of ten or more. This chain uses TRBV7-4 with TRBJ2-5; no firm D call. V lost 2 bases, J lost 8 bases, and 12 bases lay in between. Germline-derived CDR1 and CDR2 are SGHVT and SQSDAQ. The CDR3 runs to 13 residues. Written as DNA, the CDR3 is TGTGCCAGCAGCTTACTTGGTCCGAGAACCCAGTACTTC. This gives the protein CASSLLGPRTQYF.

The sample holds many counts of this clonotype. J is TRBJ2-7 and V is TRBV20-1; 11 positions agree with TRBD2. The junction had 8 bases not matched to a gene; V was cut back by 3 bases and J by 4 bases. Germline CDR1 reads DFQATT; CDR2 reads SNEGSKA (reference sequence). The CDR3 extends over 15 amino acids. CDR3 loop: CSASPTSGKRYEQYF. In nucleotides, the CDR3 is TGCAGTGCTAGCCCGACTAGCGGGAAACGATACGAGCAGTACTTC.

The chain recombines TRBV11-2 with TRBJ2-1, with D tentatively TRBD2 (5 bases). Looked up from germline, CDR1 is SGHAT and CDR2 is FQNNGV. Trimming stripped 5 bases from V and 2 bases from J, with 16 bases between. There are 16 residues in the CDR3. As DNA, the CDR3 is TGTGCCAGCAGCATCCTGAGGGCCCAACCCTACAATGAGCAGTTCTTC. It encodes CASSILRAQPYNEQFF.